The clone carrying this T cell receptor (beta chain) was counted at least ten times. Construction of the TCR beta libraries employed iRepertoire HTBI primers in conjunction with Arm-PCR of CDR3 regions. One entry per CDR3 protein results from TCRdb running MiXCR on the multiplex PCR reads. The sample lists a few hundred thousand distinct CDR3 sequences; about 11% were seen once. The data were taken from a study of regulatory T cells in long-lasting Graves disease. Germline CDR1 SNHLY, CDR2 FYNNEI. Trimming removed 8 bases from V and 3 bases from J, with 9 bases in between. The CDR3 has 12 amino acids. Time point described: newly diagnosed GD, antithyroid drugs for less than 3 months. There was RNA extracted from PBMCs, and the TCR library was made from it. Separately, the same data were catalogued under a study of T cells in Graves' hyperthyroidism and ophthalmopathy. That investigation notes: A set of HTBI primers served as the primers for a first-round RT-PCR of the TCR CDR3. Most clonotypes expanded in the thyroid (above 0.001) were also present in blood.

The J gene is TRBJ2-3, the V gene TRBV2; D remains unclear. This clonotype was sampled from a young woman with Graves disease. The sequenced sample was peripheral blood mononuclear cells (PBMCs), obtained at new diagnosis, from a patient treated with antithyroid drugs. CDR3 sequence: CASGERTDTQYF. In DNA, the CDR3 is TGTGCCAGCGGAGAGAGGACAGATACGCAGTATTTT.